Below, 22 T cell receptor beta chains from the same sample are listed, as sequenced in a study of T cells after yellow fever vaccination (dated by TCRdb to the late 2010s). The protocol used for the library was 5' RACE. TCRdb records Illumina HiSeq 2500 as the sequencer. TCRdb reanalyzed the raw reads on its own, using fastp at Q25 for trimming and MiXCR for clone calling, and kept in-frame beta chains. Rows are unified per CDR3 protein, each entry keeping the most common DNA and genes. Across this sample there are around 140,000 distinct CDR3 sequences, with less than 8.5% seen only once. The ten largest clones take up more than 0.55% of the sample. The treatment or condition label, as the study defines it: live attenuated yellow fever vaccine strain. The sequenced sample was CD4+ T cells sorted from PBMCs, obtained 10 days after the yellow fever booster vaccination. The receptors stem from a man aged 30 to 39 who received the YFV17D yellow fever vaccine.

This clonotype was seen more than once but under ten times. The rearrangement uses TRBV12-5 and TRBJ1-6; D uncertain. This CDR3 region has 14 residues. Germline CDR1 is LGHNT and CDR2 is FRNRAP. V lost 3 bases and J lost 9, with 12 bases in between. This CDR3 reads CASGLKGVGSPLHF. The CDR3 nucleotides are TGTGCTAGTGGTTTAAAGGGTGTGGGTTCACCCCTCCACTTT.

This clonotype was seen only a few times. J is TRBJ1-1 and V is TRBV12-3 or TRBV12-4, with TRBD1 as a possible D gene (5 bases). The CDR3 length is 14 residues. V gave up 6 bases and J gave up 4 bases, with 15 bases separating them. CDR3 sequence (DNA): TGTGCCAGCAGCCCCCGAGGGGCCGGCACTGAAGCTTTCTTT. It translates to CASSPRGAGTEAFF.

Only a few counts were recorded for this clonotype. This chain joins TRBV19 and TRBJ2-5; 9 nucleotides line up with TRBD1. The junction had 7 bases not matched to a gene; V was cut back by 7 bases and J by 4 bases. CDR1 is LNHDA and CDR2 is SQIVND in the germline V gene (reference sequence). CDR3 length: 14 residues. The CDR3 region has the DNA TGTGCCAGTAAGAGGGACAGGGTCGCAGAGACCCAGTACTTC. Its protein product is CASKRDRVAETQYF.

The chain couples TRBV19 to TRBJ2-2, with TRBD2 matching 7 bases. Trimming cost V 7 bases and J 7 bases; bases outside gene matches: 9. CDR1 is LNHDA, CDR2 SQIVND, per germline (reference sequence). This CDR3 is built from 14 residues. The CDR3 DNA reads as TGTGCCAGTAAGGTGGCGGGAGTCGGCGGGGAGCTGTTTTTT. Protein product: CASKVAGVGGELFF.

This clonotype has only a few counts. The genes are TRBV19 and TRBJ2-2; weak D call: TRBD1 (6 bases). The CDR3 has 15 residues. V was clipped by 3 bases and J by 4 bases, with 12 bases between them. Germline values: CDR1 LNHDA, CDR2 SQIVND (reference sequence). CDR3 DNA: TGTGCCAGTAGTATGAGGGGGACCCGCACCGGGGAGCTGTTTTTT. Translated: CASSMRGTRTGELFF.

This clonotype was observed many times. The chain carries TRBV6-2 or TRBV6-3 and TRBJ2-1; 10 positions match TRBD2. This CDR3 is built from 16 residues. V lost 0 bases, J lost 6 bases, and 5 bases stayed unmatched. Germline assignment: CDR1 MNHEY and CDR2 SVGEGT. CDR3 DNA sequence: TGTGCCAGCAGTTACTCGGGGAGCGGGAGGGCCAATGAGCAGTTCTTC. Its translation: CASSYSGSGRANEQFF.

This clonotype was found many times. This chain links TRBV20-1 with TRBJ1-6, with TRBD1 identical over 7 bases. There are 15 residues in the CDR3. Unmatched junction bases numbered 8, after V lost 4 bases and J lost 5 bases. The germline CDR1 and CDR2 sequences are DFQATT and SNEGSKA (reference sequence). CDR3 loop: CSAITQGVNNSPLHF. CDR3 in DNA: TGCAGTGCTATTACTCAGGGGGTTAATAATTCACCCCTCCACTTT.

This clonotype was recorded many times. The rearrangement joins TRBV6-2 or TRBV6-3 to TRBJ1-1; D uncertain. The CDR3 length is 14 residues. Germline loops: CDR1 MNHEY, CDR2 SVGEGT. Trimming removed 2 bases at V and 8 bases at J, with 15 bases between. The CDR3 region has the DNA TGTGCCAGCAGTTACCGGCTACGCGACCTAGAAGCTTTCTTT. Its protein product is CASSYRLRDLEAFF.

This clonotype was counted many times. This sequence joins TRBV7-9 and TRBJ1-6; possibly TRBD1 for D (5 bases). The CDR3 sequence is 14 residues long. The V gene lost 5 bases and the J gene lost 8 bases, with 13 bases spanning the gap. Germline CDR1 is SEHNR and CDR2 is FQNEAQ (reference sequence). The CDR3 DNA follows: TGTGCCAGCAGCCTCAGAGGGGCCGATTCACCCCTCCACTTT. Translated: CASSLRGADSPLHF.

As for this clonotype: This may be a read error, as it is one base from a much larger clone. The rearrangement uses TRBV27 and TRBJ2-5; D is perhaps TRBD2 (7 bases). The CDR3 has 15 residues. Trimming removed 6 bases at V and 9 bases at J, with 23 bases between. CDR1 is MNHEY, CDR2 SMNVEV, per germline (reference sequence). The CDR3 nucleotides read TGTGCCAGCAGCTCAGGACTAGGGGGAGGGTTGGCCCAGTACTTC. It codes for CASSSGLGGGLAQYF.

This clonotype was seen at least ten times. This chain links TRBV10-3 with TRBJ2-3; unclear D gene. CDR1 ENHRY and CDR2 SYGVKD come from the germline V gene. V lost 8 bases, J lost 2 bases, and 14 bases lay in between. The CDR3 has 14 residues. As DNA, the CDR3 is TGTGCCATCCGTTCCGGAGATTCCACAGATACGCAGTATTTT. Its translation: CAIRSGDSTDTQYF.

This clonotype has at least ten counts. V is TRBV6-2 or TRBV6-3 and J is TRBJ2-1, with 9 nucleotides matching TRBD2. J gave up 6 bases and V 6 bases, and 6 bases lay outside the gene matches. The V gene's germline CDR1 is MNHEY and CDR2 SVGEGT. The length of the CDR3 is 14 residues. The CDR3 DNA sequence: TGTGCCAGCAGGGTTAGCGGGAGTCGCAATGAGCAGTTCTTC. Translating gives CASRVSGSRNEQFF.

This clonotype was picked up many times. V is TRBV7-3 and J is TRBJ2-2; D remains ambiguous. The germline gives CDR1 SGHTA, CDR2 FQGTGA. The CDR3 runs 13 residues. With 1 base removed from V and 7 bases from J, the gap between germline ends came to 7 bases. The CDR3 spells CASSLSTGGELFF. The CDR3 nucleotides read TGTGCCAGCAGCTTAAGCACGGGCGGGGAGCTGTTTTTT.

This clonotype was observed at least ten times. The gene calls are TRBV28 and TRBJ2-6; perhaps D is TRBD1 or TRBD2 (5 bases each). This CDR3 contains 17 residues. Germline CDR1 is MDHEN and CDR2 is SYDVKM. Trimming left V 2 bases short and J 0 bases short, with 11 bases between. DNA for the CDR3: TGTGCCAGCAGTTTAAGTCCAGGGAGCTCTGGGGCCAACGTCCTGACTTTC. Translated: CASSLSPGSSGANVLTF.

This clonotype was found many times. V is TRBV6-2 or TRBV6-3 and J is TRBJ2-7, with unresolved D. The germline V gene encodes CDR1 MNHEY and CDR2 SVGEGT. This CDR3 is built from 12 residues. V lost 7 bases and J lost 7, with 14 bases in between. The CDR3 reads CASNRRPNEQYF. The CDR3 DNA reads TGTGCCAGCAATCGCAGACCTAATGAGCAGTACTTC.

Ten or more counts support this clonotype. This chain joins TRBV12-3 or TRBV12-4 and TRBJ1-2; no firm D call. Between the trimmed V and J ends, which lost 6 bases and 4 bases, there was a span of 6 bases. This CDR3 region has 11 residues. The CDR3 reads CASSFGYGYTF. The CDR3 DNA sequence: TGTGCCAGCAGCTTCGGCTATGGCTACACCTTC.

This clonotype was found many times. The chain employs TRBV12-3 or TRBV12-4 and TRBJ2-3; 7 positions agree with TRBD1. V lost 2 bases and J lost 0; bases outside the gene matches: 2. This CDR3 has 15 amino acids. CDR3 bases: TGTGCCAGCAGTTTAAGACAGGGAAGCACAGATACGCAGTATTTT. Amino acids: CASSLRQGSTDTQYF.

This clonotype has at least ten counts. V gene TRBV7-8 combines with J gene TRBJ2-7, with D possibly being TRBD1 or TRBD2 (5 bases each). Germline V CDR1 and CDR2: SGHVS, FQNEAQ. The CDR3 has 15 residues. Trimming cost V 4 bases and J 2 bases, with 15 bases left between them. CDR3 in DNA: TGTGCCAGCAGCTCAGGGACGGGACGGGCCTACGAGCAGTACTTC. As protein: CASSSGTGRAYEQYF.

CDR3 protein: CSAYVPGLAGGSYNEQFF. The CDR3 coding sequence is TGCAGTGCTTATGTCCCCGGACTAGCGGGAGGATCCTACAATGAGCAGTTCTTC. This chain connects TRBV20-1 to TRBJ2-1; 14 bases are a match to TRBD2. There are 18 residues in the CDR3. Trimming at V came to 5 bases and at J to 1 base, leaving 10 bases not matched to a gene. Germline values: CDR1 DFQATT, CDR2 SNEGSKA (reference sequence).

This clonotype was detected many times. V gene TRBV3-1 combines with J gene TRBJ2-5, with a tentative D call TRBD1 (6 bases). The V and J ends lost 3 bases and 9 bases respectively, with 8 bases between them. The CDR3 sequence is 11 residues long. Germline V CDR1 and CDR2: LGHDT, YNNKEL (reference sequence). The chain's CDR3 is CASSHAGAQYF. DNA for the CDR3: TGTGCCAGCAGCCACGCAGGGGCCCAGTACTTC.

This clonotype was detected many times. The chain recombines TRBV27 with TRBJ2-5; perhaps TRBD2 as D (6 bases). The V gene's germline CDR1 is MNHEY and CDR2 SMNVEV (reference sequence). Trimming removed 6 bases at V and 4 bases at J, with 15 bases between. The CDR3 consists of 14 residues. Here the CDR3 DNA reads TGTGCCAGCAGATCGGAGGGGTGGGGAGAGACCCAGTACTTC. Protein sequence: CASRSEGWGETQYF.

This clonotype has ten or more counts. The chain uses TRBV7-2 and TRBJ2-3; D unclear. The CDR3 is 13 amino acids. The V end lost 6 bases, the J end lost 2 bases, and 9 bases lay between the germline ends. Germline lookup yields CDR1 SGHTA and CDR2 FQGNSA. CDR3 residues: CASSYGPTDTQYF. CDR3 nucleotides: TGTGCCAGCAGTTACGGTCCCACAGATACGCAGTATTTT.